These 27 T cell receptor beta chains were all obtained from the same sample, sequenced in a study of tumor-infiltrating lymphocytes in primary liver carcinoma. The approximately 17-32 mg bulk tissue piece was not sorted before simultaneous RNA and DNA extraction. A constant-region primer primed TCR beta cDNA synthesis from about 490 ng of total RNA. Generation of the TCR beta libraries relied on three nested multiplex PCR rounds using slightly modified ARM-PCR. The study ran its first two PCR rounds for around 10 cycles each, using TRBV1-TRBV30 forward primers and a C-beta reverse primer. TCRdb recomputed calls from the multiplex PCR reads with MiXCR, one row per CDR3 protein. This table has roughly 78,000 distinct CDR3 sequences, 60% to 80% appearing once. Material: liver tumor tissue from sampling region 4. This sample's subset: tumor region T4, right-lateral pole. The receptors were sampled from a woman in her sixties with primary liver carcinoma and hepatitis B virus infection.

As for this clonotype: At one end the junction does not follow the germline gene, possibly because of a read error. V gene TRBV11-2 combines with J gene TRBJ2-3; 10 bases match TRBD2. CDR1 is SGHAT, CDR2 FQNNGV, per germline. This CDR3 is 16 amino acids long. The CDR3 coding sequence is TGTGTCAGTAGCCCGGGACTAGCGAGGCTCACAGATACGCTGTATTTT. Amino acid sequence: CVSSPGLARLTDTLYF.

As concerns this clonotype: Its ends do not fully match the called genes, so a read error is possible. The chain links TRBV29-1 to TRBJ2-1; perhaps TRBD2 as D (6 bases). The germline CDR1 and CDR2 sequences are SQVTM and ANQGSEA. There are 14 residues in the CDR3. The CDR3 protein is CSVGGHAAGDEQSF. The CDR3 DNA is TGCAGCGTGGGAGGACACGCCGCAGGAGATGAGCAGTCCTTC.

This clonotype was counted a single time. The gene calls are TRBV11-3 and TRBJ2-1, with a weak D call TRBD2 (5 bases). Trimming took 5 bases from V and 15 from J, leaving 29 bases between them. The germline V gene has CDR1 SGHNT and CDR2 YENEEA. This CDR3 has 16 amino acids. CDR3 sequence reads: CASSATIGGHYNGLFF. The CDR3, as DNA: TGTGCCAGCAGCGCGACTATCGGAGGCCATTACAATGGGCTGTTCTTC.

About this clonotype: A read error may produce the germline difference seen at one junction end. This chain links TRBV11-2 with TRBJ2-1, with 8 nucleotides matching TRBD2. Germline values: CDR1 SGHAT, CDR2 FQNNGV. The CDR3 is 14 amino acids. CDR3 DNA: TGTGCCAGTAGCTCCATAGCGGGGACGTATGAGCAGTTTTTC. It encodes CASSSIAGTYEQFF.

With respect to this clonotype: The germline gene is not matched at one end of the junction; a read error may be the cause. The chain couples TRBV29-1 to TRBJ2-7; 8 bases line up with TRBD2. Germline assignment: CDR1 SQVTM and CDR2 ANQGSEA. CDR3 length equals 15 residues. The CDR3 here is CSVEGGRSPFYGQYF. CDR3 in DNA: TGCAGCGTTGAAGGCGGGAGGTCCCCATTCTACGGGCAGTACTTC.

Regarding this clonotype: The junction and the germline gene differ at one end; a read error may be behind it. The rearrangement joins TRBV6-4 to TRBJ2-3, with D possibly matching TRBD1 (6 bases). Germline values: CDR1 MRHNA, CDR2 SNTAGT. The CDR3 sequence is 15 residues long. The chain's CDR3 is CASSESRTDIDRQYF. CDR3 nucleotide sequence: TGTGCCAGCAGTGAATCGAGGACAGACATCGATAGGCAGTATTTT.

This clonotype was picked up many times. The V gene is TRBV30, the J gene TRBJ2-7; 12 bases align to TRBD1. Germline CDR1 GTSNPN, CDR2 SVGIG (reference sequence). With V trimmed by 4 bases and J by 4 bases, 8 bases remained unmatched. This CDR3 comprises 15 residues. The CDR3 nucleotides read TGTGCCTGGACCCTCCGGGACAGGGGGCTTTACGAGCAGTACTTC. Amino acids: CAWTLRDRGLYEQYF.

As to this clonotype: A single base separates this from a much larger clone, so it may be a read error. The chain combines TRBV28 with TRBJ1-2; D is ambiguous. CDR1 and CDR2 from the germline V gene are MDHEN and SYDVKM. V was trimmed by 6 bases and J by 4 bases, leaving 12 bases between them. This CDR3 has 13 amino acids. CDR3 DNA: TGTGCCAGCAGGGACCCAACTAGCTATGGCTACACCTTC. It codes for CASRDPTSYGYTF.

CDR3 loop: CASSPAGLAEYETQYF. In nucleotides, the CDR3 is TGTGCCAGCAGCCCCGCGGGACTAGCGGAATATGAGACCCAGTACTTC. The rearrangement links TRBV4-2 to TRBJ2-5; TRBD2 agrees at 11 bases. The CDR3 loop spans 16 amino acids. V dropped 4 bases and J dropped 5; count of bases not matched to a gene: 9. CDR1 is LGHNA and CDR2 is YNFKEQ in the germline V gene.

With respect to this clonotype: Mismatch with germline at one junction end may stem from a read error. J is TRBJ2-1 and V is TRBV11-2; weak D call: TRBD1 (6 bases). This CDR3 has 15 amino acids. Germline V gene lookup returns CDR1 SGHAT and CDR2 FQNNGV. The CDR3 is CASGFGIGDTNEQFF. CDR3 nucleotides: TGTGCCAGCGGCTTCGGGATAGGGGACACGAATGAGCAGTTCTTC.

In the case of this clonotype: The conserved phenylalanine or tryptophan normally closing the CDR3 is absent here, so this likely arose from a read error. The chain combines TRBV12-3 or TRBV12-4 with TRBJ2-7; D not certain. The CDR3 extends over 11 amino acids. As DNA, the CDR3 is TGTCTCAGCACCCCAGGTACCGAGCAGTACTTA. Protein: CLSTPGTEQYL.

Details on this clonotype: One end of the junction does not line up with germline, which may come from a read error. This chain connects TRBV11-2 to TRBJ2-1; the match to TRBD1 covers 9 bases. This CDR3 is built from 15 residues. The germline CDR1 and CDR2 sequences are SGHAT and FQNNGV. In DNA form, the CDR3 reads TGTGCCGGCAGCCACCCTGACAGGGGGGGGAATGAGCAGATCTTC. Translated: CAGSHPDRGGNEQIF. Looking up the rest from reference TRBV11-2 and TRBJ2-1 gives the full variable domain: EAGVAQSPRYKIIEKRQSVAFWCNPISGHATLYWYQQILGQGPKLLIQFQNNGVVDDSQLPKDRFSAERLKGVDSTLKIQPAKLEDSAVYLCAGSHPDRGGNEQIFGPGTRLTVL.

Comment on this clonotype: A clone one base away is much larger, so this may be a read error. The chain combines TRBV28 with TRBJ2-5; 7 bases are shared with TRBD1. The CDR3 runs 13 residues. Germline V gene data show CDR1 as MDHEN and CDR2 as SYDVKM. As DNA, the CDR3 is TGTGCCAACAGTTTAGGGGGCCGGGAGACCCAGTACTTC. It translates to CANSLGGRETQYF.

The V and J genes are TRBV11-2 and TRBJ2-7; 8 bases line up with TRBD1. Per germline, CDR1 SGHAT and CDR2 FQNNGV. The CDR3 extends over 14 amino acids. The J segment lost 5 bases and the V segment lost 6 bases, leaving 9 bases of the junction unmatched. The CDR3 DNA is TGTGCCAGCAGTTCGACAGGGGACACCAACGAGCAGTACTTC. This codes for CASSSTGDTNEQYF.

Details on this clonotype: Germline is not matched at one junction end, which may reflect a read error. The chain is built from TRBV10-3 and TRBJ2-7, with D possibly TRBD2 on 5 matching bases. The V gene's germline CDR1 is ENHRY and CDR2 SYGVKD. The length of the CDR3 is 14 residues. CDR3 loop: CTISEGMEPYEQYF. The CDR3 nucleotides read TGTACCATCAGTGAGGGCATGGAACCCTACGAGCAGTACTTC.

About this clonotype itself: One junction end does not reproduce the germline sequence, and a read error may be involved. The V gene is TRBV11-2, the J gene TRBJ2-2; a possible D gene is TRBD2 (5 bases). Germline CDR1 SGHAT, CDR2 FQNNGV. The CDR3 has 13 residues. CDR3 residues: CASKAQNTGELSF. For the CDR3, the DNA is TGTGCAAGCAAAGCTCAGAACACCGGGGAGCTGTCTTTT.

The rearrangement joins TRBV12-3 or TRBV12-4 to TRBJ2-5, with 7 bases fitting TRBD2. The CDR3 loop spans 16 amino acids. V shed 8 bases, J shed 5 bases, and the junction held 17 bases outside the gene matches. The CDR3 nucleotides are TGTGCCAGCGGTTCCACTAGCGAGAGGGCCGGGGAGACCCAGTACTTC. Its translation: CASGSTSERAGETQYF.

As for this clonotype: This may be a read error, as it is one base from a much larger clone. The CDR3 DNA follows: TGTGCCAACAGCCGTCCACTACACGAGCAGTACTTC. It encodes CANSRPLHEQYF. V and J are TRBV7-9 and TRBJ2-7; no clear D. This CDR3 region has 12 residues. Germline assignment: CDR1 SEHNR and CDR2 FQNEAQ (reference sequence). The full variable domain, its missing parts supplied by reference TRBV7-9 and TRBJ2-7, is DTGVSQNPRHKITKRGQNVTFRCDPISEHNRLYWYRQTLGQGPEFLTYFQNEAQLEKSRLLSDRFSAERPKGSFSTLEIQRTEQGDSAMYLCANSRPLHEQYFGPGTRLTVT.

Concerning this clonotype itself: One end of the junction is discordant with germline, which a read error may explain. The CDR3 DNA sequence: TGTGTCAGCAGCCAAACAACCTCTGGGGCCAACGTCCTGACTTTC. The encoded protein is CVSSQTTSGANVLTF. The V and J genes are TRBV6-5 and TRBJ2-6; D is unclear. Germline CDR1 and CDR2: MNHEY and SVGAGI. The CDR3 has 15 amino acids.

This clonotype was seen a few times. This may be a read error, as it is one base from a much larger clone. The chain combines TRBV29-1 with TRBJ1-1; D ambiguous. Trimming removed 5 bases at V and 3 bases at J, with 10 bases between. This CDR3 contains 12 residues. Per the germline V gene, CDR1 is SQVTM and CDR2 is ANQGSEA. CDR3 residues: CSVRYGDTEAFF. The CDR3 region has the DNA TGCAGCGTTCGATACGGCGACACTGAAGCTTTCTTT.

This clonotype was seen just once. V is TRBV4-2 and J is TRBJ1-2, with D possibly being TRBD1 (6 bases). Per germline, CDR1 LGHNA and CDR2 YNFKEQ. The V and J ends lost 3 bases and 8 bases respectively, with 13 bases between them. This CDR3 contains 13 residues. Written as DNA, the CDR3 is TGTGCCAGCAGCCAGAACGGGGGGCGGGGCTACACCTTC. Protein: CASSQNGGRGYTF.

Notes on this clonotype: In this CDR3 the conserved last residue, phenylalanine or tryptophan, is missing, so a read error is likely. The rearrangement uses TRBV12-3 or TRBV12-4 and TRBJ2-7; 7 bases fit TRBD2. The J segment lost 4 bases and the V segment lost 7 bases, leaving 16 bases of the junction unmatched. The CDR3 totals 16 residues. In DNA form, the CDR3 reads TGTGCCAGCAATTTGTTCGGCGGGAGTCGTGCGTACGAGCAGTACCTC. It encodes CASNLFGGSRAYEQYL.

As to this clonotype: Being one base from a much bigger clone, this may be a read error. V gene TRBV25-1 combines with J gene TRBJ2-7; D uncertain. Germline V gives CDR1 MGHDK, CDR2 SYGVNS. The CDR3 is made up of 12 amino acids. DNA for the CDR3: TGTGCCAGCAGCTCCAGCTCCTACGAGCAGTGCTTC. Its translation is CASSSSSYEQCF.

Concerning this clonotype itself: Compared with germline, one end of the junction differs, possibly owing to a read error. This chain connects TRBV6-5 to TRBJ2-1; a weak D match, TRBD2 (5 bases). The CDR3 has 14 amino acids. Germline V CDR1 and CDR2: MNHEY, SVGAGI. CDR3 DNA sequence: TGTGCCAGCAGTCGGGGTAGCTGTTCGAATGGGCAGTTCTTC. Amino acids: CASSRGSCSNGQFF.

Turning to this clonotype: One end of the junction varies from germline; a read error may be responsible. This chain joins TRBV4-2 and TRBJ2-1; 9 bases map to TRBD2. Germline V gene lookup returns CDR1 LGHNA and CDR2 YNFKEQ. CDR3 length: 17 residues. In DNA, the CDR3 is TGTGCCAGGAGCCAAGACTCCCTAGCGGGAACGTACAATGAGCAGTTCTTC. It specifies CARSQDSLAGTYNEQFF.

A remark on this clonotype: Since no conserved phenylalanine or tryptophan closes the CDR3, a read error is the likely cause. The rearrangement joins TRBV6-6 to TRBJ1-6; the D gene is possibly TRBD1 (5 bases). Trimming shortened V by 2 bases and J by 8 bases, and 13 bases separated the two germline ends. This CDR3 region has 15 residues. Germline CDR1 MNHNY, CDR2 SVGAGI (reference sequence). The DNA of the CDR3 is TGTGCCAGCAGTTACCAAACAGGAGAGCATTCACCCCTCCACTAT. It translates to CASSYQTGEHSPLHY.

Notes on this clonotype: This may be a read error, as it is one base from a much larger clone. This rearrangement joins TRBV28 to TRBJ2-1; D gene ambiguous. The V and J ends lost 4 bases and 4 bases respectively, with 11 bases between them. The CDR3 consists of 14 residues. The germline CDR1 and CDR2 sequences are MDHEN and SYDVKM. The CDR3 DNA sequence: TGTGCCAGCAGTTACCAACCAGCTTACAATGAGCAGTTCTTC. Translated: CASSYQPAYNEQFF.